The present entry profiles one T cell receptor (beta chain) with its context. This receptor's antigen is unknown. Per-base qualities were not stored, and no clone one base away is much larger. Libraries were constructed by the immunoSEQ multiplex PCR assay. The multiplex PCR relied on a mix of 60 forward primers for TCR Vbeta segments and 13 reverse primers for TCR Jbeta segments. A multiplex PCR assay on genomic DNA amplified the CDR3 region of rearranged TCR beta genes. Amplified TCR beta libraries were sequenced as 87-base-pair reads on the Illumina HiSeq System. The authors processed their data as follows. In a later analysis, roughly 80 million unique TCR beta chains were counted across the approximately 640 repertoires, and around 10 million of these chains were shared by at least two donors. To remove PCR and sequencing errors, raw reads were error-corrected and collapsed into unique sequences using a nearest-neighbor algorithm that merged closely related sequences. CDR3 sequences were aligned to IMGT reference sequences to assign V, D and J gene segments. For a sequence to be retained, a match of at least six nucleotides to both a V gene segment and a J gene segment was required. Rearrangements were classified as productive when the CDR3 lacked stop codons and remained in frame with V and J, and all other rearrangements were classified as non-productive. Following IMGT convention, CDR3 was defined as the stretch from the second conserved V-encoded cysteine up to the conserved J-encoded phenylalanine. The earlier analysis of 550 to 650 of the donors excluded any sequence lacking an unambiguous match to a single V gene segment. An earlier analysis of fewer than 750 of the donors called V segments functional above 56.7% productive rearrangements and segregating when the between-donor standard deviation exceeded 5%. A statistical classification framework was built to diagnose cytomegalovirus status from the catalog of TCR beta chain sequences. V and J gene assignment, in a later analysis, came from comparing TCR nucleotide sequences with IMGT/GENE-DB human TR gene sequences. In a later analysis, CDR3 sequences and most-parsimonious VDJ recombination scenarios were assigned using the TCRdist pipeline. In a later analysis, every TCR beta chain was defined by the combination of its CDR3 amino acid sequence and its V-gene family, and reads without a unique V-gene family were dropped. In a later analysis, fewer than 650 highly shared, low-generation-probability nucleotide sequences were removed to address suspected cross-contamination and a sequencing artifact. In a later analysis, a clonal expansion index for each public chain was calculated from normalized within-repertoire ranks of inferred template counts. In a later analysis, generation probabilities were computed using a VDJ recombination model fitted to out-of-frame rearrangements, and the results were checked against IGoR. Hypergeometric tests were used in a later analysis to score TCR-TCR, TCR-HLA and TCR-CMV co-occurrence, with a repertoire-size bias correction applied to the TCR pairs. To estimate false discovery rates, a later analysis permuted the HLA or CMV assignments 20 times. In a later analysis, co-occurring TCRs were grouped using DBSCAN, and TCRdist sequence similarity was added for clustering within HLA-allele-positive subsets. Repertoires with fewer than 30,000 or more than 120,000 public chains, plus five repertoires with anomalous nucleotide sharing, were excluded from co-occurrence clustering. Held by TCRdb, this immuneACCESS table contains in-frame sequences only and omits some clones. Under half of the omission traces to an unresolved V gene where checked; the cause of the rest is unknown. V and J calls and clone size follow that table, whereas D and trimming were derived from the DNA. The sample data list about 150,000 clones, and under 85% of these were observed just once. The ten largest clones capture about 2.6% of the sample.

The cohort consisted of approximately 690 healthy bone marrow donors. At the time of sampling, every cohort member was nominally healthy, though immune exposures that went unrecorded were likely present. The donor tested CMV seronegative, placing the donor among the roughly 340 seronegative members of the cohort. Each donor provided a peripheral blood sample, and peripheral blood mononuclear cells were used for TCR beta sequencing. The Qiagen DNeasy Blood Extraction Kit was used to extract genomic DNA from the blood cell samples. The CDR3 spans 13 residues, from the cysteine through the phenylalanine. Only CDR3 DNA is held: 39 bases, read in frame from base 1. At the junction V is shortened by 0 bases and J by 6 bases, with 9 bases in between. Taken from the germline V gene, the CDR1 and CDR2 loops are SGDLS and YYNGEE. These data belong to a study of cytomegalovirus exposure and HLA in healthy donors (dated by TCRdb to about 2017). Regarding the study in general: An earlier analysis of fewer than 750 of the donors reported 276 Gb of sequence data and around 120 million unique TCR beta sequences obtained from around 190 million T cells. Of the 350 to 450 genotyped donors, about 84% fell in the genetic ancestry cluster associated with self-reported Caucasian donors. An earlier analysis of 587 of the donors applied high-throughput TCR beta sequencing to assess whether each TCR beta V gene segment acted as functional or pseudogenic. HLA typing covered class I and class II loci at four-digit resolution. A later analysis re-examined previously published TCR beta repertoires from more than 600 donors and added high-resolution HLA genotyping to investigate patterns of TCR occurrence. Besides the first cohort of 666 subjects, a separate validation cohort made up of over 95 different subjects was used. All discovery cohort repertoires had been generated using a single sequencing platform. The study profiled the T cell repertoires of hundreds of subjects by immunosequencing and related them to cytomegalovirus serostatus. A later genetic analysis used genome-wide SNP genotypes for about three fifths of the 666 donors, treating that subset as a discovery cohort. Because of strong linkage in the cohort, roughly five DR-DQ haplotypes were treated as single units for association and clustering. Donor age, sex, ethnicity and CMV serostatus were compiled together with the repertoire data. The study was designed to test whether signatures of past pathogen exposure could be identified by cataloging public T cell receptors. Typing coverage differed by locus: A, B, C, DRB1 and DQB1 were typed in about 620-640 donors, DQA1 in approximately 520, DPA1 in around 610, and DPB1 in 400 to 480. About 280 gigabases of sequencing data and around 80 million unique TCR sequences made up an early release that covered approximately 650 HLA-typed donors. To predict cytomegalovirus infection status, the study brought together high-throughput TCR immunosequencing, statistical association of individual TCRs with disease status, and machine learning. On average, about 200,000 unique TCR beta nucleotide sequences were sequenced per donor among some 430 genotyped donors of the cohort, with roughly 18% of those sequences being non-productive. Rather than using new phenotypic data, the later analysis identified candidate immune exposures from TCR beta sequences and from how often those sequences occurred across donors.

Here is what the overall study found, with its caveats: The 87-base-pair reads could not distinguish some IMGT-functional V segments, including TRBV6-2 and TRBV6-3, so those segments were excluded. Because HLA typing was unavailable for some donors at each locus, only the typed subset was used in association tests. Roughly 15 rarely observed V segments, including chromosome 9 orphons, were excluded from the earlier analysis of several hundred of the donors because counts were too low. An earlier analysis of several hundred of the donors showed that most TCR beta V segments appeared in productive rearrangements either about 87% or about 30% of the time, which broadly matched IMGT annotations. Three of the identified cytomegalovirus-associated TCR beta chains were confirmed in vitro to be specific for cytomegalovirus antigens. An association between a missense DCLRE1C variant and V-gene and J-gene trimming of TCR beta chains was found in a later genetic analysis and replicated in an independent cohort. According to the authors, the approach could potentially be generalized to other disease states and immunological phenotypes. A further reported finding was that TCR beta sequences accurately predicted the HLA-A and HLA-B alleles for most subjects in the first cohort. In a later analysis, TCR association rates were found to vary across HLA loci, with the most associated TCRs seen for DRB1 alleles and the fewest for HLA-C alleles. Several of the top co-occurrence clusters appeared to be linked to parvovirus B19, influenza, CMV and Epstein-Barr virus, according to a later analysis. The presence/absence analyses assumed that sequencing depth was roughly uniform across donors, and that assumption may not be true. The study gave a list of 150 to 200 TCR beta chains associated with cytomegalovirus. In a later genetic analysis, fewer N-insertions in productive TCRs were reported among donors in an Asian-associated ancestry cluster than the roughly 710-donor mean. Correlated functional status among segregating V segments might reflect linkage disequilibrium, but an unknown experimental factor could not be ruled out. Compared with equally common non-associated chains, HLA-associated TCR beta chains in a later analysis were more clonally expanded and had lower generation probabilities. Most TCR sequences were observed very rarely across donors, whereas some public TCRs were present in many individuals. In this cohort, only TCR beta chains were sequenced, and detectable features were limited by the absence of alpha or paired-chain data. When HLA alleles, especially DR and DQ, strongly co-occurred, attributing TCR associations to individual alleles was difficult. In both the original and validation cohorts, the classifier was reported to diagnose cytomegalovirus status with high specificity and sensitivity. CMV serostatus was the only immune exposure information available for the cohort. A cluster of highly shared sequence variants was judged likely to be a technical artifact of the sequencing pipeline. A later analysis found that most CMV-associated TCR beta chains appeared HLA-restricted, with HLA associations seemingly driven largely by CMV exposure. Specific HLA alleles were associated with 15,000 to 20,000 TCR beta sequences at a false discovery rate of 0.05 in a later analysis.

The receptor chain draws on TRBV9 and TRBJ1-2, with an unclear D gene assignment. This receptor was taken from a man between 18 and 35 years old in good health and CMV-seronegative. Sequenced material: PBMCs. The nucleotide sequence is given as TGTGCCAGCAGCGTAGAGGCAGGCGATGGCTACACCTTC. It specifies CASSVEAGDGYTF.